This T cell receptor (beta chain) was sequenced for a study of shared clonotypes between healthy human individuals. Germline CDR1 SGHTA, CDR2 FQGTGA. The CDR3 loop spans 16 amino acids. V lost 4 bases to trimming and J lost 1 base; unmatched junction nucleotides: 6. This clone showed up just once. Using immunoSEQ multiplex PCR, the repertoire was profiled, and TCRdb retains in-frame clones only, with some absent. The data show approximately 2.4 million clones, nearly 97% seen once. The specimen sequenced was naive CD4+ T cells sorted from blood. Subset denoted: CD45RA+ positively selected. The TCR comes from a man aged 18 to 35 in good health. This chain links TRBV7-3 with TRBJ2-2; 7 nucleotides align to TRBD1. DNA for the CDR3: TGTGCCAGCAGCTCTTCCCGGGACAGGAACACCGGGGAGCTGTTTTTT. It codes for CASSSSRDRNTGELFF.